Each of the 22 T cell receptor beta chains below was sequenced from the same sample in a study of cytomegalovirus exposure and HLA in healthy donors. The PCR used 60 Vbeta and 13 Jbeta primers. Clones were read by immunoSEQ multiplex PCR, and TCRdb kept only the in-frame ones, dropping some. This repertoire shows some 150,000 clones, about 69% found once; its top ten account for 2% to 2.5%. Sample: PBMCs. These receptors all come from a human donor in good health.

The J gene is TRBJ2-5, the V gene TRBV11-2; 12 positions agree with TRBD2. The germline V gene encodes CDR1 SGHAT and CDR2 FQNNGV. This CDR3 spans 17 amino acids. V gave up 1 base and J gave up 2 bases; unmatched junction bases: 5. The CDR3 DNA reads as TGTGCCAGCAGCTTAGGGCCTAGCGGGGGGGGTCAAGAGACCCAGTACTTC. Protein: CASSLGPSGGGQETQYF.

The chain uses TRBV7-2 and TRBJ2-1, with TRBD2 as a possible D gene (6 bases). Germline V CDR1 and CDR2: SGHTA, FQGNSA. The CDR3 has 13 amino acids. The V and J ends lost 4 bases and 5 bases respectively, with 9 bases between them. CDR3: CASSSGLHNEQFF. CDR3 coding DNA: TGTGCCAGCAGCTCGGGACTCCACAATGAGCAGTTCTTC. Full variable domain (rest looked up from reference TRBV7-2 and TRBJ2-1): GAGVSQSPSNKVTEKGKDVELRCDPISGHTALYWYRQSLGQGLEFLIYFQGNSAPDKSGLPSDRFSAERTGGSVSTLTIQRTQQEDSAVYLCASSSGLHNEQFFGPGTRLTVL.

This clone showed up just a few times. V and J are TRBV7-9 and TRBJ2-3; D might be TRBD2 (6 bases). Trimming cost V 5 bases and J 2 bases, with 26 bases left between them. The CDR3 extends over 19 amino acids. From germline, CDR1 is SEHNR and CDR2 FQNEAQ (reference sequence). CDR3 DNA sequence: TGTGCCAGCAGCCCATTTAAGAGGGAAGCGGGTCTGATCACAGATACGCAGTATTTT. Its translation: CASSPFKREAGLITDTQYF.

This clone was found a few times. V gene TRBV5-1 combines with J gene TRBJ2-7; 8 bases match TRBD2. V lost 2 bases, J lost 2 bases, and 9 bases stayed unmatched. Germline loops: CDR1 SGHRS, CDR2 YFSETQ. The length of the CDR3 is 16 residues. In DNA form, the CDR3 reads TGCGCCAGCAGCTTTCACAGCGGGGGTTCGCCCTACGAGCAGTACTTC. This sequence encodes CASSFHSGGSPYEQYF.

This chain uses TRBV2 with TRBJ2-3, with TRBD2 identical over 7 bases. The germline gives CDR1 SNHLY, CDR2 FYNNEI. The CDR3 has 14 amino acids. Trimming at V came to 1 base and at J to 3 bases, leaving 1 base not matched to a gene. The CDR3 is CASSEVLATDTQYF. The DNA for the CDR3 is TGTGCCAGCAGTGAAGTACTAGCGACAGATACGCAGTATTTT.

CDR3 sequence (DNA): TGCGCCAGCAGCCAAGATCGGGGGACGGCTTCGAACACTGAAGCTTTCTTT. Its protein product is CASSQDRGTASNTEAFF. V and J are TRBV4-1 and TRBJ1-1; TRBD1 might be the D (5 bases). Germline V gene data show CDR1 as MGHRA and CDR2 as YSYEKL. The CDR3 covers 17 residues. The V end lost 0 bases, the J end lost 1 base, and 15 bases lay between the germline ends.

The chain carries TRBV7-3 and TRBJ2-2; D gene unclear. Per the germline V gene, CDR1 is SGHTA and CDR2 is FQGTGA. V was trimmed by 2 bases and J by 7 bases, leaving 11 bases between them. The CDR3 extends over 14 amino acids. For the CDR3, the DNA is TGTGCCAGCAGCTTACAACTAATAGGCGGGGAGCTGTTTTTT. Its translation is CASSLQLIGGELFF.

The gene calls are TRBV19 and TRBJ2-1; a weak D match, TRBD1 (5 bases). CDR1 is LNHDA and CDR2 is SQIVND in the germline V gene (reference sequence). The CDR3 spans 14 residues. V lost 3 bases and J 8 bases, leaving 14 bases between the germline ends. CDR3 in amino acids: CASSIPRAHDEQFF. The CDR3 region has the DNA TGTGCCAGTAGTATCCCCAGGGCCCACGATGAGCAGTTCTTC.

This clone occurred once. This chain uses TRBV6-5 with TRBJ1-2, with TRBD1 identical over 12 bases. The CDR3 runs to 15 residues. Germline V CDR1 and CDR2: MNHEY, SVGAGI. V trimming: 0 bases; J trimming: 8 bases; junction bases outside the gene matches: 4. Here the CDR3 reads CASSYSGTGGQGYTF. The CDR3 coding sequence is TGTGCCAGCAGTTACTCCGGGACAGGGGGCCAGGGCTACACCTTC.

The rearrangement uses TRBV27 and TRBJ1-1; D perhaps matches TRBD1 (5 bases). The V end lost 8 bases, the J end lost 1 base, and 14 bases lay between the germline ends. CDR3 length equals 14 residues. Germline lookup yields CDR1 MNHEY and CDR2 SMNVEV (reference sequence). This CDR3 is CASRRPGQNTEAFF. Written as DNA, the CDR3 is TGTGCCAGCCGACGGCCCGGACAGAACACTGAAGCTTTCTTT.

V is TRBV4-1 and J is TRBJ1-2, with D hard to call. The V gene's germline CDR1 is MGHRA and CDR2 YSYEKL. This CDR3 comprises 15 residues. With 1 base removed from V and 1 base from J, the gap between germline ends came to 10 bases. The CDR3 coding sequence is TGCGCCAGCAGCCAAGCCCTTCAGAATAACTATGGCTACACCTTC. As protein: CASSQALQNNYGYTF.

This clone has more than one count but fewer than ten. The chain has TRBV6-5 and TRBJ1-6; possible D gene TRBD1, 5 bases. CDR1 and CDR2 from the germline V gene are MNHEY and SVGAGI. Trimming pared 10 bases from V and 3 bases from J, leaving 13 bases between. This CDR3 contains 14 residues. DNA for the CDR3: TGTGCCACCTCTCCAGGGAACTATAATTCACCCCTCCACTTT. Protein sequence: CATSPGNYNSPLHF.

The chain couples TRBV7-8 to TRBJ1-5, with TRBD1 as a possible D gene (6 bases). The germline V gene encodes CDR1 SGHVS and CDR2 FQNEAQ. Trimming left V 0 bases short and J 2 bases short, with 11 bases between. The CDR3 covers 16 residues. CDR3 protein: CASSLARAGGNQPQHF. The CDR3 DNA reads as TGTGCCAGCAGCTTAGCCAGGGCAGGGGGCAATCAGCCCCAGCATTTT.

CDR3 region: CASSSPGVRETQYF. The CDR3, as DNA: TGTGCCAGCAGCAGCCCTGGAGTTAGGGAGACCCAGTACTTC. The chain recombines TRBV5-6 with TRBJ2-5; D uncertain. V was clipped by 4 bases and J by 5 bases, with 15 bases between them. CDR3 length equals 14 residues. Per germline, CDR1 SGHDT and CDR2 YYEEEE.

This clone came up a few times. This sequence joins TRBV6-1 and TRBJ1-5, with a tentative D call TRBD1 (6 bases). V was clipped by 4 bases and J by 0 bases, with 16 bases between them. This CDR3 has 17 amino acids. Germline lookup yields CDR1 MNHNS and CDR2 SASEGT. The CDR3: CASSGPSQGHSNQPQHF. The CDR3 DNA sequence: TGTGCCAGCAGTGGACCATCACAGGGTCATAGCAATCAGCCCCAGCATTTT.

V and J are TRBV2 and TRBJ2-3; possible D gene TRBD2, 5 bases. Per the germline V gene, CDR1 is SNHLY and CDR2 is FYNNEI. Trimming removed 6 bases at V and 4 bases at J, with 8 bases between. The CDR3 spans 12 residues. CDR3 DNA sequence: TGTGCCAGCAGGGACTCGTCAGATACGCAGTATTTT. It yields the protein CASRDSSDTQYF.

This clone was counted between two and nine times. For the CDR3, the DNA is TGTGCCAGCAGCTTAGCAACTTATCTTGGCTACACCTTC. This sequence encodes CASSLATYLGYTF. The chain is built from TRBV5-6 and TRBJ1-2; unclear D gene. The germline V gene encodes CDR1 SGHDT and CDR2 YYEEEE. The CDR3 is 13 amino acids. Trimming left V 2 bases short and J 7 bases short, with 12 bases between.

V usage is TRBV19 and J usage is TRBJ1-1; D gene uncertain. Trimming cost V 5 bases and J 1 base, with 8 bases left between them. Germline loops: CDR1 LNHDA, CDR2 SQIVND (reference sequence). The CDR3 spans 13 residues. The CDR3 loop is CASSGSWNTEAFF. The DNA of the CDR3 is TGTGCCAGTAGTGGCAGTTGGAACACTGAAGCTTTCTTT. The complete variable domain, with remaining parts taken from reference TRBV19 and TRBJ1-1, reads DGGITQSPKYLFRKEGQNVTLSCEQNLNHDAMYWYRQDPGQGLRLIYYSQIVNDFQKGDIAEGYSVSREKKESFPLTVTSAQKNPTAFYLCASSGSWNTEAFFGQGTRLTVV.

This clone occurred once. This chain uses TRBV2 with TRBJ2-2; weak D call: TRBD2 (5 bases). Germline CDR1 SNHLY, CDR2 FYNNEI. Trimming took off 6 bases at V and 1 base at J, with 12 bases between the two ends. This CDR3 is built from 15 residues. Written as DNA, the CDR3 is TGTGCCAGCAGGGCAGTGAGGGTGAACACCGGGGAGCTGTTTTTT. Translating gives CASRAVRVNTGELFF.

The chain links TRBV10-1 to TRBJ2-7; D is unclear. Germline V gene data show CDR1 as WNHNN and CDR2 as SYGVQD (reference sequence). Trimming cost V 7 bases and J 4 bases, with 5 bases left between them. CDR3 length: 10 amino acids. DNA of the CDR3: TGCGCCAGCACGTATTACGAGCAGTACTTC. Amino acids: CASTYYEQYF.

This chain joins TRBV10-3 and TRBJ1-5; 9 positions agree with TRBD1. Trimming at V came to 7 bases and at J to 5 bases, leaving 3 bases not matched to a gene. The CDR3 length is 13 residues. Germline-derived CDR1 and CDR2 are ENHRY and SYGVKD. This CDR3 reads CAITRDRDQPQHF. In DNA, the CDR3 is TGTGCCATCACTAGGGACAGGGATCAGCCCCAGCATTTT.

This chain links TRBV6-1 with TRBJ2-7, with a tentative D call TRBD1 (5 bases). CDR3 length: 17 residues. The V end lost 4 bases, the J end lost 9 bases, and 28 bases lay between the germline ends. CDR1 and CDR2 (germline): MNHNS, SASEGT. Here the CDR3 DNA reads TGTGCCAGCAGTGCACTATTTCAGGGCCTGACGTATATGGGGCAGTACTTC. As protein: CASSALFQGLTYMGQYF.